The source of this TCR beta chain is a study of blood T cell repertoires in COVID-19. This table comes from immunoSEQ multiplex PCR, and its TCRdb copy is limited to in-frame clones, with some not included. The data contain some 99,000 clones, 84% of them seen just once; the ten biggest clones take up about 6.6%. The CDR3 runs 14 residues. V shed 7 bases and J 7 bases; nucleotides not matched to a gene: 9. The germline CDR1 and CDR2 sequences are SGHRS and YFSETQ. This chain uses TRBV5-1 with TRBJ1-4; 8 positions match TRBD1. This TCR was sampled from a woman aged 45-59 years with acute or convalescent COVID-19. Material for sequencing was peripheral blood. The chain's CDR3 is CASAQGAVGEKLFF. CDR3 coding DNA: TGCGCCAGCGCTCAGGGGGCGGTGGGTGAAAAACTGTTTTTT.